This T cell receptor beta chain came from a study of PD-L1 blockade in urothelial cancer (dated by TCRdb to 2015 to 2018). Some background on the complete study: Therapy was started around 2014 for all patients, and atezolizumab 1,200 mg was administered intravenously every 3 weeks. About 90% of the 29 patients were males with bladder-origin urothelial cancer, and about 65% of the roughly 29 reported a prior smoking history. Patients had an ECOG performance status of 0 or 1 and had received between 0 and 3 prior chemotherapy regimens. Blood samples were analyzed at 3 weeks after treatment start (second dose) and at 6 weeks after treatment start. A median of about 140,000 T cells and approximately 83,000 unique TCRs was obtained from blood samples, and a median clonality of roughly 0.08 was observed. An exploratory multi-omic analysis was conducted of the somatic, immune and clinical correlates of response to PD-L1 blockade with atezolizumab in urothelial cancer. Pretreatment tumor samples, along with matched peripheral blood collected serially before and after atezolizumab treatment, underwent TCR sequencing. Durable clinical benefit meant progression-free survival longer than 6 months, and TCR features were also tested against progression-free and overall survival. In the same patients, pretreatment tumors underwent whole exome sequencing and RNA sequencing in addition to TCR sequencing. Durable clinical benefit was achieved by nine patients and was not achieved by 20 patients. Just over 28 patients had pretreatment blood TCR-seq, some 24 had at least one posttreatment blood collection, and some 24 had tumor TCR-seq. What the work shows at the level of the full study, not this receptor alone: Improved progression-free and overall survival was associated with having pretreatment peripheral blood TCR clonality below the median. Among patients with durable benefit, tumor-associated TCR clones showed greater expansion in peripheral blood 3 weeks after treatment started (n of about 20, p = 0.022). Because of the small sample size (n ≈ 27) and the many exploratory analyses performed, the results are intended to be regarded as hypothesis-generating.

In light of the paper, this sample's time point label describes: pretreatment peripheral blood. A total of around 30 patients with locally advanced or metastatic urothelial carcinoma, treated at Memorial Sloan Kettering on a trial protocol, made up the cohort. Peripheral blood mononuclear cells were collected pretreatment and during treatment, with between 1 and 8 total time points obtained per patient. The Qiagen DNeasy Blood extraction kit was used to purify genomic DNA from total PBMCs and tumor samples. PBMCs were collected pretreatment and during treatment, and were isolated and stored as previously described. Looking up the germline V gene yields CDR1 SGHTA and CDR2 FQGTGA. The CDR3 has 13 amino acids, counting the end cysteine and phenylalanine. The retained sequence is limited to the CDR3, 39 bases, with the frame set at the first base. V is pared back by 4 bases and J by 2 bases, with 8 bases lying between the germline termini.

This clone came up once. What antigen it recognizes has not been identified. Per-base quality was not reported, and no clone a single base away is much larger than it. Synthetic TCR analog templates were spiked into each PCR to estimate absolute template abundance from read counts. The immunoSEQ assay used bias-controlled V and J gene primers to amplify TCRbeta CDR3 regions from genomic DNA. Sequencing of rearranged TCRbeta segments was done at approximately 20X coverage. In the paper's pipeline: Sequencing errors were corrected by clustering and CDR3s were annotated against IMGT to assign V, D and J genes. Only productive TCRbeta rearrangements were used in downstream analyses, excluding out-of-frame or stop-codon sequences. Clonality was calculated as one minus the Shannon entropy normalized by the log of the number of unique productive sequences. Fisher's exact test with Benjamini-Hochberg correction, at a threshold of adjusted p below 0.01, was used to find clones that differed between time points or between blood and tumor. The clones in this table, taken by TCRdb from immuneACCESS, are in-frame only. Not every clone is retained; where verified, under half of the shortfall comes from an unresolved V gene, and the cause of the rest is unknown. V and J calls and clone size are as listed in that table; D and trimming were resolved from the DNA. The sample yields roughly 67,000 clones; around 85% were counted once. Under 15% of the sample is held by the ten biggest clonotypes.

The sequencing used PBMCs, collected around atezolizumab (anti-PD-L1) treatment. This sequence originates from a man between 60 and 70 years old with urothelial cancer. In this chain, TRBV7-3 is recombined with TRBJ2-5; confidence is insufficient to name the D gene. The CDR3 here reads CASSSTSQETQYF. The DNA reads TGTGCCAGCAGCTCGACTTCTCAAGAGACCCAGTACTTC. The full variable domain, with segments outside the CDR3 supplied by the reference TRBV7-3 and TRBJ2-5 proteins, appears as GAGVSQTPSNKVTEKGKYVELRCDPISGHTALYWYRQSLGQGPEFLIYFQGTGAADDSGLPNDRFFAVRPEGSVSTLKIQRTERGDSAVYLCASSSTSQETQYFGPGTRLLVL.